This entry features one TCR beta chain sequence. These data come from a study of blood T cell repertoires in COVID-19. In germline, CDR1 is MNHNS, CDR2 SASEGT. The CDR3 runs 14 residues. Trimming pared 2 bases from V and 9 bases from J, leaving 14 bases between. TCRdb keeps only in-frame clones here, not all; method: immunoSEQ multiplex PCR. The sample comprises fewer than 500,000 clones, more than 80% of which are singletons, and around 1.4% rests with the top ten. This sequence originates from a woman aged 25 to 39 with active or convalescent COVID-19. The sample consisted of peripheral blood. This chain joins TRBV6-1 and TRBJ2-1, with D hard to call. The CDR3 protein is CASSEIEVYGEQFF. The CDR3 bases are TGTGCCAGCAGTGAAATAGAGGTCTACGGTGAGCAGTTCTTC.